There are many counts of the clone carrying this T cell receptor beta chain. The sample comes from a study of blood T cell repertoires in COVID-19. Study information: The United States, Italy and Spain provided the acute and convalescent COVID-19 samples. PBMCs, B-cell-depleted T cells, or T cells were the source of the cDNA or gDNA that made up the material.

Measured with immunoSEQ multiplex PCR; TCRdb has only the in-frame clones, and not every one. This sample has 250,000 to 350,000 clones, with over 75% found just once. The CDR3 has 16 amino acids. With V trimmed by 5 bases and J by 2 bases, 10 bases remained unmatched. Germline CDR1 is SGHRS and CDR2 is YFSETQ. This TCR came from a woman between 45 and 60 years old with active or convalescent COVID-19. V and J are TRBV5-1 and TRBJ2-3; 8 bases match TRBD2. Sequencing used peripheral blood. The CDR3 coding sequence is TGCGCCAGCAGGTTTGGTGGACTAGCCGTCACAGATACGCAGTATTTT. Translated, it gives CASRFGGLAVTDTQYF.